The rows below give T cell receptor beta chains drawn from one sample of a study of early T cells in non-severe SARS-CoV-2 infection. TCRdb itself ran the 5' RACE reads through MiXCR, one entry per CDR3 protein. The sample lists roughly 60,000 distinct CDR3 sequences, about 11% seen once, with 2.5% to 3.5% in the top ten. Sequencing was performed on whole blood, taken at baseline. These receptors all stem from an adult who was a healthcare worker with PCR-confirmed SARS-CoV-2 infection or an uninfected control (not recorded which). The CDR3 runs from the conserved cysteine through the conserved F or W. The D gene is left open where the match is weak. Expanded clones get a size class; other rows say once, few or many, or leave the size out.

d_call: TRBD1
v_call: TRBV28
clone_size: .
j_call: TRBJ1-1
cdr3_nt: TGTGCCAGCAGGTGGACAGGGACTCCTGAAGCTTTCTTT
cdr3_aa: CASRWTGTPEAFF

d_call: .
v_call: TRBV11-2
clone_size: .
j_call: TRBJ2-3
cdr3_nt: TGTGCCAGCAGCTTAGGAAGGGCAGATACGCAGTATTTT
cdr3_aa: CASSLGRADTQYF

d_call: .
v_call: TRBV30
clone_size: .
j_call: TRBJ1-2
cdr3_nt: TGTGCCTGGAGTGTAACAGCGGGTGGCTACACCTTC
cdr3_aa: CAWSVTAGGYTF

d_call: .
v_call: TRBV20-1
clone_size: many
j_call: TRBJ2-4
cdr3_nt: TGCAGTGCCAGTCCCCCCCTAGCCAAAAACATTCAGTACTTC
cdr3_aa: CSASPPLAKNIQYF

d_call: .
v_call: TRBV20-1
clone_size: few
j_call: TRBJ2-2
cdr3_nt: TGCAGTGCTAGAGGCACGAACACCGGGGAGCTGTTTTTT
cdr3_aa: CSARGTNTGELFF

d_call: TRBD1
v_call: TRBV6-1
clone_size: many
j_call: TRBJ1-5
cdr3_nt: TGTGCCAGCAGTGGACAGGGTAAGGGCAATCAGCCCCAGCATTTT
cdr3_aa: CASSGQGKGNQPQHF

d_call: .
v_call: TRBV20-1
clone_size: many
j_call: TRBJ1-5
cdr3_nt: TGCAGTGCTAGCCAGGGGAACGGCAATCAGCCCCAGCATTTT
cdr3_aa: CSASQGNGNQPQHF

d_call: TRBD2
v_call: TRBV7-8
clone_size: .
j_call: TRBJ2-7
cdr3_nt: TGTGCCAGCAGCTTAACCGAGCGGGGGGGCCGGGAGATGCAGTACTTC
cdr3_aa: CASSLTERGGREMQYF

d_call: TRBD2
v_call: TRBV12-3/TRBV12-4
clone_size: .
j_call: TRBJ2-7
cdr3_nt: TGTGCCAGCAGTTTGAGGATTCGGGGACTAGCGGGGGGCCGGAGCTCCTACGAGCAGTACTTC
cdr3_aa: CASSLRIRGLAGGRSSYEQYF

d_call: .
v_call: TRBV7-2
clone_size: many
j_call: TRBJ1-3
cdr3_nt: TGTGCCAGCAGTCTAGGTCTCCTCTCTGGAAACACCATATATTTT
cdr3_aa: CASSLGLLSGNTIYF

d_call: TRBD1
v_call: TRBV18
clone_size: few
j_call: TRBJ2-5
cdr3_nt: TGTGCCAGCTCACCCGGGACAGGAACCCAAGAGACCCAGTACTTC
cdr3_aa: CASSPGTGTQETQYF

d_call: .
v_call: TRBV5-5
clone_size: once
j_call: TRBJ2-7
cdr3_nt: TGTGCCAGCAGCTGGGGACCGACGACAACCTACGAGCAGTACTTC
cdr3_aa: CASSWGPTTTYEQYF

d_call: TRBD1
v_call: TRBV18
clone_size: .
j_call: TRBJ1-6
cdr3_nt: TGTGCCAGCTCAGGCGGACAGGGCGACAACTGGGCGCTCCACTTT
cdr3_aa: CASSGGQGDNWALHF

d_call: .
v_call: TRBV2
clone_size: few
j_call: TRBJ2-2
cdr3_nt: TGTGCCAGCAGGAAGGACACGAACACCGGGGAGCTGTTTTTT
cdr3_aa: CASRKDTNTGELFF

d_call: .
v_call: TRBV6-2/TRBV6-3
clone_size: few
j_call: TRBJ1-5
cdr3_nt: TGTGCCAGCAGGCCACGGTATAGCAATCAGCCCCAGCATTTT
cdr3_aa: CASRPRYSNQPQHF

d_call: .
v_call: TRBV20-1
clone_size: .
j_call: TRBJ1-6
cdr3_nt: TGCAGTGCCGGGGACGGCGATTCACCCCTCCACTTT
cdr3_aa: CSAGDGDSPLHF

d_call: .
v_call: TRBV6-2/TRBV6-3
clone_size: few
j_call: TRBJ2-1
cdr3_nt: TGTGCCAGCAGTTCCCAAAACAATGAGCAGTTCTTC
cdr3_aa: CASSSQNNEQFF

d_call: TRBD2
v_call: TRBV7-2
clone_size: .
j_call: TRBJ2-1
cdr3_nt: TGTGCCAGCAGCTTAGGGCTCCTAGCGGGGGGCCCTAATGAGCAGTTCTTC
cdr3_aa: CASSLGLLAGGPNEQFF

d_call: .
v_call: TRBV30
clone_size: .
j_call: TRBJ1-2
cdr3_nt: TGTGCCTGGAATAGGCTCGGCTACACCTTC
cdr3_aa: CAWNRLGYTF

d_call: .
v_call: TRBV18
clone_size: few
j_call: TRBJ1-1
cdr3_nt: TGTGCCAGCTCCCCTGGGACGGGGATGAACACTGAAGCTTTCTTT
cdr3_aa: CASSPGTGMNTEAFF

d_call: TRBD1
v_call: TRBV5-1
clone_size: .
j_call: TRBJ1-2
cdr3_nt: TGCGCCAGCAGCCCAGGACAGGTGGGATTCTATGGCTACACCTTC
cdr3_aa: CASSPGQVGFYGYTF

d_call: .
v_call: TRBV5-4
clone_size: .
j_call: TRBJ1-1
cdr3_nt: TGTGCCAGCAGCTTGTTGAGGGAAACTGAAGCTTTCTTT
cdr3_aa: CASSLLRETEAFF

d_call: .
v_call: TRBV5-1
clone_size: few
j_call: TRBJ2-6
cdr3_nt: TGCGCCAGCAGCTACCGGGGAGATACCTCTGGGGCCAACGTCCTGACTTTC
cdr3_aa: CASSYRGDTSGANVLTF

d_call: TRBD1
v_call: TRBV20-1
clone_size: .
j_call: TRBJ2-7
cdr3_nt: TGCAGTGCTAGGCCCGGGACAGGAGCCTACGAGCAGTACTTC
cdr3_aa: CSARPGTGAYEQYF

d_call: .
v_call: TRBV16
clone_size: few
j_call: TRBJ1-3
cdr3_nt: TGTGCCAGCAGCCGCGGGGGAAACACCATATATTTT
cdr3_aa: CASSRGGNTIYF

d_call: .
v_call: TRBV6-4
clone_size: many
j_call: TRBJ2-2
cdr3_nt: TGTGCCAGCAGTTACAGGGACGGCGGGGAGCTGTTTTTT
cdr3_aa: CASSYRDGGELFF

d_call: TRBD2
v_call: TRBV19
clone_size: many
j_call: TRBJ2-1
cdr3_nt: TGTGCCAGTAGTATAGCCGGGACTAGCGGGGGGAGCTCCTACAATGAGCAGTTCTTC
cdr3_aa: CASSIAGTSGGSSYNEQFF

d_call: .
v_call: TRBV21-1
clone_size: .
j_call: TRBJ2-1
cdr3_nt: TGTACCAGCAGCAAAGCCAGGGGCGCTGTCGATGAGCAGTTCTTC
cdr3_aa: CTSSKARGAVDEQFF

d_call: TRBD1
v_call: TRBV24-1
clone_size: few
j_call: TRBJ1-1
cdr3_nt: TGTGCCACCTTCTTTGCCGGGACAGGTTACACTGAAGCTTTCTTT
cdr3_aa: CATFFAGTGYTEAFF

d_call: TRBD1
v_call: TRBV5-1
clone_size: .
j_call: TRBJ1-1
cdr3_nt: TGCGCCAGCAGCCACGGACAGGAACTGAACACTGAAGCTTTCTTT
cdr3_aa: CASSHGQELNTEAFF

d_call: .
v_call: TRBV7-6
clone_size: .
j_call: TRBJ2-2
cdr3_nt: TGTGCCAGCAGCTTTGCCGGTACGGGGGAGCTGTTTTTT
cdr3_aa: CASSFAGTGELFF

d_call: .
v_call: TRBV3-1
clone_size: .
j_call: TRBJ2-7
cdr3_nt: TGTGCCAGCAGCCAAGTAAGGTTCGAGCAGTACTTC
cdr3_aa: CASSQVRFEQYF

d_call: .
v_call: TRBV20-1
clone_size: many
j_call: TRBJ1-1
cdr3_nt: TGCAGTGCTAGAGATCTGGTTGAAGCTTTCTTT
cdr3_aa: CSARDLVEAFF

d_call: TRBD1
v_call: TRBV7-9
clone_size: .
j_call: TRBJ1-3
cdr3_nt: TGTGCCAGCAGCCGTATCACAGGGGCTGGAAACACCATATATTTT
cdr3_aa: CASSRITGAGNTIYF

d_call: .
v_call: TRBV14
clone_size: .
j_call: TRBJ2-2
cdr3_nt: TGTGCCAGCAGCCTCGGGGGGCGGCTGTTTTTT
cdr3_aa: CASSLGGRLFF

d_call: .
v_call: TRBV7-6
clone_size: many
j_call: TRBJ2-5
cdr3_nt: TGTGCCAGCAGCCCCCTTCAAGAGACCCAGTACTTC
cdr3_aa: CASSPLQETQYF

d_call: .
v_call: TRBV20-1
clone_size: many
j_call: TRBJ2-3
cdr3_nt: TGCAGTGCAAAAGTTTACGGGGGGCCCGATACGCAGTATTTT
cdr3_aa: CSAKVYGGPDTQYF

d_call: .
v_call: TRBV11-2
clone_size: many
j_call: TRBJ2-5
cdr3_nt: TGTGCCAGCAGCTTGTCGATTCAGGGGGGCGAGACCCAGTACTTC
cdr3_aa: CASSLSIQGGETQYF

d_call: .
v_call: TRBV20-1
clone_size: .
j_call: TRBJ1-2
cdr3_nt: TGCAGTGCTAGCTTTTCTAGGTCTGGGGGCTACACCTTC
cdr3_aa: CSASFSRSGGYTF

d_call: TRBD2
v_call: TRBV15
clone_size: few
j_call: TRBJ2-2
cdr3_nt: TGTGCCACCAGCAGAGATAGCGGGGGGGCCGGGGAGCTGTTTTTT
cdr3_aa: CATSRDSGGAGELFF

d_call: .
v_call: TRBV2
clone_size: few
j_call: TRBJ2-1
cdr3_nt: TGTGCCAGCAGTGAGCGAGACAATGAGCAGTTCTTC
cdr3_aa: CASSERDNEQFF

d_call: .
v_call: TRBV12-3/TRBV12-4
clone_size: .
j_call: TRBJ1-1
cdr3_nt: TGTGCCAGCAGCCCATATGGTGAAGCTTTCTTT
cdr3_aa: CASSPYGEAFF

d_call: TRBD1
v_call: TRBV6-2/TRBV6-3
clone_size: many
j_call: TRBJ2-7
cdr3_nt: TGTGCCAGCAGTTACCGGACAGGGATCAACGAGCAGTACTTC
cdr3_aa: CASSYRTGINEQYF

d_call: .
v_call: TRBV5-1
clone_size: .
j_call: TRBJ2-3
cdr3_nt: TGCGCCAGCAGCTTGGCTCCGGGAGATACGCAGTATTTT
cdr3_aa: CASSLAPGDTQYF

d_call: TRBD2
v_call: TRBV30
clone_size: few
j_call: TRBJ2-7
cdr3_nt: TGTGCCTGGAGTTGGGCTAGCGGCGAGCAGTACTTC
cdr3_aa: CAWSWASGEQYF

d_call: .
v_call: TRBV7-3
clone_size: few
j_call: TRBJ2-3
cdr3_nt: TGTGCCAGCAGCTTAATTGTGAGCACAGATACGCAGTATTTT
cdr3_aa: CASSLIVSTDTQYF

d_call: TRBD1
v_call: TRBV6-2/TRBV6-3
clone_size: .
j_call: TRBJ2-7
cdr3_nt: TGTGCCAGCAGTTACGGGACAGGTACCTACGAGCAGTACTTC
cdr3_aa: CASSYGTGTYEQYF

d_call: TRBD1
v_call: TRBV5-1
clone_size: .
j_call: TRBJ1-2
cdr3_nt: TGCGCCAGCAGCCCAGGACAGGGCCGAGGCTACACCTTC
cdr3_aa: CASSPGQGRGYTF

d_call: TRBD2
v_call: TRBV6-2/TRBV6-3
clone_size: .
j_call: TRBJ2-3
cdr3_nt: TGTGCCAGCAGTTACGGGACTAGCGGGGGAGGCACAGATACGCAGTATTTT
cdr3_aa: CASSYGTSGGGTDTQYF

d_call: TRBD1
v_call: TRBV7-8
clone_size: .
j_call: TRBJ2-7
cdr3_nt: TGTGCCAGCAGCTTAGGGGGCGGACAGGATTACGAGCAGTACTTC
cdr3_aa: CASSLGGGQDYEQYF

d_call: .
v_call: TRBV7-2
clone_size: few
j_call: TRBJ1-2
cdr3_nt: TGTGCCAGCAGCTTAGATCCAGACTTTGGCTACACCTTC
cdr3_aa: CASSLDPDFGYTF

d_call: TRBD2
v_call: TRBV7-9
clone_size: .
j_call: TRBJ2-5
cdr3_nt: TGTGCCAGCAGCTCGGGACTATTGAGGCGAGAGACCCAGTACTTC
cdr3_aa: CASSSGLLRRETQYF

d_call: .
v_call: TRBV6-6
clone_size: .
j_call: TRBJ1-1
cdr3_nt: TGTGCCAGCACAAAGGGGGTAACTGAAGCTTTCTTT
cdr3_aa: CASTKGVTEAFF

d_call: TRBD2
v_call: TRBV12-5
clone_size: few
j_call: TRBJ2-1
cdr3_nt: TGTGCTAGTGCCTCCGGGACTAGCGGGGGGGCCGGCTACAATGAGCAGTTCTTC
cdr3_aa: CASASGTSGGAGYNEQFF

d_call: .
v_call: TRBV4-1
clone_size: many
j_call: TRBJ2-3
cdr3_nt: TGCGCCAGTAGCGGCCACACAGATACGCAGTATTTT
cdr3_aa: CASSGHTDTQYF

d_call: .
v_call: TRBV5-1
clone_size: few
j_call: TRBJ2-5
cdr3_nt: TGCGCCAGCAGCCGGACAGATCCACAAGAGACCCAGTACTTC
cdr3_aa: CASSRTDPQETQYF

d_call: TRBD2
v_call: TRBV3-1
clone_size: .
j_call: TRBJ2-7
cdr3_nt: TGTGCCAGCAGCCAAGGGACTAGCGTCGGCGAGCAGTACTTC
cdr3_aa: CASSQGTSVGEQYF

d_call: .
v_call: TRBV9
clone_size: .
j_call: TRBJ2-2
cdr3_nt: TGTGCCAGCAGCGTAGAGGTGGGGGCGGTCACCGGGGAGCTGTTTTTT
cdr3_aa: CASSVEVGAVTGELFF

d_call: .
v_call: TRBV11-2
clone_size: .
j_call: TRBJ1-2
cdr3_nt: TGTGCCAGCAGCTTAGATGGGACGCTCTGCTCGGGCTTC
cdr3_aa: CASSLDGTLCSGF

d_call: .
v_call: TRBV2
clone_size: .
j_call: TRBJ2-5
cdr3_nt: TGTGCCAGCAGCCCCCCGCCAGGGAAGAAAGAGACCCAGTACTTC
cdr3_aa: CASSPPPGKKETQYF